This passage covers 22 T cell receptor beta chains from one sample sequenced in a study of monozygotic twins with inflammatory bowel disease. TCRdb re-analyzed the 5' RACE reads; it lists each CDR3 protein once, without DNA. The sample features roughly 330,000 distinct CDR3 sequences, with approximately 2% in its top ten. Sequenced input: blood. The receptors originated from a human donor with ulcerative colitis or Crohn's disease, or a healthy co-twin of an affected twin (not recorded which).

The chain recombines TRBV9 with TRBJ2-5; absent DNA, TCRdb's TRBD1 call cannot be checked. The CDR3 has 17 residues. Germline V gene sequence: CDR1 SGDLS, CDR2 YYNGEE. The CDR3 loop is CASSAGGKTGAGETQYF.

This chain uses TRBV5-1 with TRBJ2-3. This CDR3 spans 14 amino acids. Germline V gene data show CDR1 as SGHRS and CDR2 as YFSETQ. The CDR3 region is CASSLTAQTDTQYF.

This chain links TRBV2 with TRBJ1-2; the TRBD1 assignment by TCRdb is unverifiable without DNA. CDR1 is SNHLY, CDR2 FYNNEI, per germline. This CDR3 comprises 13 residues. CDR3 sequence: CASIPQGYYGYTF.

This chain connects TRBV27 to TRBJ1-5. The germline gives CDR1 MNHEY, CDR2 SMNVEV (reference sequence). CDR3 length: 15 residues. The CDR3 sequence is CASSPAGGGHLPQHF.

J is TRBJ1-5 and V is TRBV10-1. This CDR3 is built from 13 residues. Germline lookup yields CDR1 WNHNN and CDR2 SYGVQD (reference sequence). The CDR3 spells CASSQDGNQPQHF.

The chain is built from TRBV20-1 and TRBJ2-1; without DNA, the TCRdb call of TRBD2 cannot be checked. CDR3 length: 17 amino acids. Germline V gene data show CDR1 as DFQATT and CDR2 as SNEGSKA (reference sequence). CDR3 in amino acids: CSARDSGPTISYNEQFF.

V is TRBV5-1 and J is TRBJ1-2. The CDR3 spans 14 residues. In germline, CDR1 is SGHRS, CDR2 YFSETQ. CDR3 protein: CASSLQTGNYGYTF.

The chain joins TRBV4-1 to TRBJ2-5; the D call of TRBD2 rests on TCRdb alone, since no DNA is present to check it. The germline CDR1 and CDR2 sequences are MGHRA and YSYEKL. CDR3 length equals 15 residues. CDR3 loop: CASSHTGLALETQYF.

This chain uses TRBV20-1 with TRBJ2-3; no DNA is available, so the TRBD1 call from TCRdb remains unchecked. The CDR3 contains 12 residues. Germline lookup yields CDR1 DFQATT and CDR2 SNEGSKA (reference sequence). The CDR3 protein is CSAEQGTDTQYF.

The chain couples TRBV5-4 to TRBJ2-7; the TRBD1 assignment by TCRdb is unverifiable without DNA. Germline-derived CDR1 and CDR2 are SGHNT and YYREEE (reference sequence). The CDR3 is 14 amino acids. The CDR3 protein is CASSPPGRSYEQYF.

The chain carries TRBV4-1 and TRBJ2-3. The CDR3 sequence is 13 residues long. The germline gives CDR1 MGHRA, CDR2 YSYEKL. The CDR3 is CASSQDTADTQYF.

The gene calls are TRBV20-1 and TRBJ2-2. The CDR3 sequence is 12 residues long. In germline, CDR1 is DFQATT, CDR2 SNEGSKA (reference sequence). CDR3 region: CSARETAGELFF.

The rearrangement links TRBV11-2 to TRBJ1-5. This CDR3 comprises 15 residues. CDR1 is SGHAT, CDR2 FQNNGV, per germline. The CDR3 reads CAGSDPLIRTQPQHF.

The rearrangement links TRBV28 to TRBJ2-7; TCRdb names TRBD1, which stays unverified in the absence of DNA. CDR3 size: 11 residues. Germline CDR1 reads MDHEN; CDR2 reads SYDVKM. CDR3 in amino acids: CASSLRQDQYF.

The rearrangement joins TRBV6-2 or TRBV6-3 to TRBJ2-7; with no DNA, the TCRdb D assignment of TRBD1 cannot be verified. This CDR3 spans 14 amino acids. The germline V gene has CDR1 MNHEY and CDR2 SVGEGT. Here the CDR3 reads CASLSGTGVYEQYF.

The rearrangement uses TRBV4-1 and TRBJ2-5. There are 12 residues in the CDR3. The germline CDR1 and CDR2 sequences are MGHRA and YSYEKL. The CDR3 loop reads CASSQLGETQYF.

The chain carries TRBV30 and TRBJ1-1. Germline V gene sequence: CDR1 GTSNPN, CDR2 SVGIG (reference sequence). CDR3 length equals 14 residues. CDR3 protein: CAWRIGRMNTEAFF.

The rearrangement uses TRBV5-1 and TRBJ1-1; checking the TCRdb D call of TRBD1 is not possible without DNA. CDR1 and CDR2 from the germline V gene are SGHRS and YFSETQ. The CDR3 is 15 residues long. The CDR3 sequence is CASSPPGRTNTEAFF.

The CDR3 loop is CASSRDTGGVNTEAFF. The gene calls are TRBV12-3 or TRBV12-4 and TRBJ1-1; TCRdb selects TRBD1, and the lack of DNA leaves this call unchecked. This CDR3 has 16 residues.

The chain links TRBV23-1 to TRBJ2-7; with no DNA, the TCRdb D assignment of TRBD1 cannot be verified. TRBV23-1 is identified as an open reading frame with a role that is uncertain. The CDR3 is 17 residues long. The CDR3 here is CASSQPLRTEDSYEQYF.

The V call is TRBV4-2, the J call TRBJ2-1; as DNA is missing, the TRBD2 call by TCRdb cannot be tested. Germline loops: CDR1 LGHNA, CDR2 YNFKEQ. The CDR3 covers 13 residues. This chain's CDR3 is CASSQVSVDEQFF.

V gene TRBV12-3 or TRBV12-4 combines with J gene TRBJ1-3; TCRdb reports TRBD1, a call that lacks DNA to check it against. The CDR3 loop spans 16 amino acids. The CDR3 here is CASSTSDARRGNTIYF.